This TCR beta chain came from a study of cytomegalovirus exposure and HLA in healthy donors. Amplification used 60 Vbeta primers and 13 Jbeta primers. Clones were sequenced by immunoSEQ multiplex PCR, and TCRdb holds only the in-frame ones, with some missing. The sample carries around 150,000 clones, around four fifths recorded once. Looked up from germline, CDR1 is MNHEY and CDR2 is SMNVEV (reference sequence). This CDR3 is built from 16 residues. V was shortened by 5 bases and J by 7 bases, with 20 bases between the two germline ends. This TCR derives from a boy aged 2-15 years in good health and CMV-seronegative. The chain is built from TRBV27 and TRBJ1-4, with D possibly being TRBD1 (5 bases). The material sequenced was PBMCs. The CDR3 spells CASSLAWGAEGEKLFF. The CDR3 DNA follows: TGTGCCAGCAGTCTAGCGTGGGGCGCCGAAGGTGAAAAACTGTTTTTT. Full variable domain (outside the CDR3, taken from reference TRBV27 and TRBJ1-4): EAQVTQNPRYLITVTGKKLTVTCSQNMNHEYMSWYRQDPGLGLRQIYYSMNVEVTDKGDVPEGYKVSRKEKRNFPLILESPSPNQTSLYFCASSLAWGAEGEKLFFGSGTQLSVL.